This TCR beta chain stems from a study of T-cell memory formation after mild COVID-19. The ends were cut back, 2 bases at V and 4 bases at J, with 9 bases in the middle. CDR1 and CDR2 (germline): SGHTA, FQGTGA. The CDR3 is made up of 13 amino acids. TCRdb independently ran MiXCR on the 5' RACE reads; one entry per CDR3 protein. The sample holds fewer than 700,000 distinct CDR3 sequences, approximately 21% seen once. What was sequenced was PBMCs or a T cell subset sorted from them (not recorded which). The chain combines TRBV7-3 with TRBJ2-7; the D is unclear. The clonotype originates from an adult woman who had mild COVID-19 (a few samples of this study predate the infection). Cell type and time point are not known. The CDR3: CASSLVPLYEQYF. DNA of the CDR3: TGTGCCAGCAGCTTAGTGCCCTTATACGAGCAGTACTTC.